Following are 32 T cell receptor beta chains from one sample sequenced in a study of CXCR3-negative and CXCR3-positive naive CD8 T cells. In preparing the TRB cDNA libraries, 5' RACE with UMI labels was used. No DNA is given; TCRdb re-called the 5' RACE reads and lists each CDR3 protein once. The sample totals about 40,000 distinct CDR3 sequences. The sample was naive CXCR3- CD8+ T cells from blood. The subset is: CD45RO-CCR7+CD27+CD95- naive CD8+ T cells lacking CXCR3 (TNR3-). The receptors shown here come from a human donor in good health. Some clones in this sample may be carry-over from other donors' samples.

The CDR3 loop reads CASSFGRIETQYF. The gene calls are TRBV12-3 or TRBV12-4 and TRBJ2-5. The CDR3 runs to 13 residues.

The V gene is TRBV7-6, the J gene TRBJ2-7; as DNA is missing, the TRBD1 call by TCRdb cannot be tested. The germline V gene has CDR1 SGHVS and CDR2 FNYEAQ. The CDR3 contains 13 residues. The CDR3 loop is CASSNGGRDEQYF.

The chain is built from TRBV7-9 and TRBJ2-1. CDR3 length equals 14 residues. Germline CDR1 SEHNR, CDR2 FQNEAQ (reference sequence). The CDR3 spells CASSLFGGPNEQFF.

The chain links TRBV7-8 to TRBJ1-1. Germline V gene sequence: CDR1 SGHVS, CDR2 FQNEAQ. There are 14 residues in the CDR3. This CDR3 is CASSSGYSYTEAFF.

The chain recombines TRBV13 with TRBJ2-7; TCRdb selects TRBD1, and the lack of DNA leaves this call unchecked. This CDR3 has 15 residues. Germline V gene data show CDR1 as PRHDT and CDR2 as FYEKMQ (reference sequence). The CDR3 here is CASSPERGDQYEQYF.

The rearrangement uses TRBV10-3 and TRBJ2-7; there is no DNA to check the TCRdb D call of TRBD2. The CDR3 has 14 amino acids. Looked up from germline, CDR1 is ENHRY and CDR2 is SYGVKD. The CDR3 reads CAIKGRAGGYEQYF.

The V call is TRBV21-1, the J call TRBJ2-5; the D gene TCRdb calls, TRBD2, cannot be checked with no DNA. TRBV21-1 is described as a pseudogene. The CDR3 length is 15 residues. The CDR3: CASRTELAAQETQYF.

The genes are TRBV5-1 and TRBJ2-7; TCRdb returns TRBD1, unconfirmable since there is no DNA. Germline V gene lookup returns CDR1 SGHRS and CDR2 YFSETQ. The CDR3 loop spans 18 amino acids. CDR3 sequence: CASSLVTGTGASSYEQYF.

The gene calls are TRBV6-5 and TRBJ2-3. The CDR3 covers 12 residues. Germline V CDR1 and CDR2: MNHEY, SVGAGI. CDR3 sequence reads: CASSYSGDTQYF.

V gene TRBV20-1 combines with J gene TRBJ2-5; the TCRdb call, TRBD1, lacks DNA for checking. Germline-derived CDR1 and CDR2 are DFQATT and SNEGSKA (reference sequence). The CDR3 has 19 residues. The CDR3 loop is CSARDTDRVPHSDEETQYF.

The chain is built from TRBV29-1 and TRBJ2-7. Germline CDR1 and CDR2: SQVTM and ANQGSEA. CDR3 length equals 12 residues. The CDR3: CSVIDNSYEQYF.

This sequence joins TRBV6-8 and TRBJ1-1; TCRdb's D call, TRBD1, is unchecked because there is no DNA. The germline gives CDR1 MNHGY, CDR2 SAAAGT. There are 14 residues in the CDR3. CDR3 sequence reads: CASIDGTGPPEAFF.

The chain has TRBV6-6 and TRBJ2-3. This CDR3 comprises 15 residues. Germline-derived CDR1 and CDR2 are MNHNY and SVGAGI (reference sequence). The CDR3 loop reads CASSYADPSTDTQYF.

The chain has TRBV7-3 and TRBJ2-7; the TCRdb call, TRBD2, lacks DNA for checking. The CDR3 is 18 residues long. Germline V lookup: CDR1 SGHTA, CDR2 FQGTGA. CDR3 region: CASSSGLAGTEDSYEQYF.

The chain couples TRBV6-6 to TRBJ2-5; no DNA is available, so the TRBD2 call from TCRdb remains unchecked. From germline, CDR1 is MNHNY and CDR2 SVGAGI (reference sequence). The CDR3 runs 16 residues. The CDR3 region is CASSPEVGSYQETQYF.

The chain joins TRBV28 to TRBJ1-1. The CDR3 consists of 12 residues. Germline values: CDR1 MDHEN, CDR2 SYDVKM. CDR3 loop: CASSLTVTEAFF.

The chain employs TRBV12-5 and TRBJ2-5; TCRdb's D call of TRBD1 is untestable without DNA. CDR3 size: 14 residues. Germline V gives CDR1 LGHNT, CDR2 FRNRAP. The CDR3 spells CASGLGQGQETQYF.

The CDR3 spells CASSFGGMNTEAFF. This sequence joins TRBV27 and TRBJ1-1; the TRBD1 assignment by TCRdb is unverifiable without DNA. The CDR3 extends over 14 amino acids. Germline CDR1 reads MNHEY; CDR2 reads SMNVEV (reference sequence).

The V and J genes are TRBV4-3 and TRBJ1-2. Germline CDR1 reads LGHNA; CDR2 reads YSLEER. The CDR3 consists of 17 residues. CDR3: CASSQDLGATTNYGYTF.

The chain joins TRBV7-9 to TRBJ1-1; with no DNA, the TCRdb D assignment of TRBD1 cannot be verified. Looked up from germline, CDR1 is SEHNR and CDR2 is FQNEAQ (reference sequence). The CDR3 spans 12 residues. The CDR3 loop reads CASSTGQREAFF.

The chain links TRBV29-1 to TRBJ2-7; TCRdb selects TRBD2, and the lack of DNA leaves this call unchecked. Per the germline V gene, CDR1 is SQVTM and CDR2 is ANQGSEA. This CDR3 contains 15 residues. The CDR3 protein is CSVEERENHLYEQYF.

The chain joins TRBV12-5 to TRBJ1-2; absent DNA, TCRdb's TRBD1 call cannot be checked. The CDR3 totals 14 residues. Germline V gives CDR1 LGHNT, CDR2 FRNRAP. The CDR3 is CASSPPRGGYGYTF.

V gene TRBV19 combines with J gene TRBJ1-4; with no DNA, the TCRdb D assignment of TRBD1 cannot be verified. The CDR3 contains 16 residues. Germline CDR1 is LNHDA and CDR2 is SQIVND (reference sequence). CDR3 sequence: CASTFTTGRTNEKLFF.

The chain recombines TRBV28 with TRBJ2-7; TCRdb's D gene call, TRBD2, goes unchecked for lack of DNA. The CDR3 is made up of 13 amino acids. Germline CDR1 is MDHEN and CDR2 is SYDVKM. CDR3 loop: CASSLLEGSEQYF.

The chain joins TRBV7-2 to TRBJ2-2; TCRdb designates TRBD2, a call that cannot be tested without DNA. This CDR3 is 15 amino acids long. Germline V CDR1 and CDR2: SGHTA, FQGNSA. Here the CDR3 reads CASSTRGLASGELFF.

This rearrangement joins TRBV7-9 to TRBJ2-7; TCRdb gives TRBD1 as the D gene, but with no DNA this cannot be confirmed. Germline V gene lookup returns CDR1 SEHNR and CDR2 FQNEAQ (reference sequence). The CDR3 is 14 residues long. This chain's CDR3 is CASSLGTGTKEQYF.

J is TRBJ2-2 and V is TRBV4-3; the D call from TCRdb, TRBD1, cannot be confirmed without DNA. Germline V gene sequence: CDR1 LGHNA, CDR2 YSLEER. The CDR3 spans 17 residues. CDR3 sequence: CASSQTRTGLITGELFF.

The V gene is TRBV5-5, the J gene TRBJ2-2; lacking DNA, the TRBD2 call made by TCRdb goes unchecked. Germline loops: CDR1 SGHKS, CDR2 YYEKEE (reference sequence). The CDR3 covers 15 residues. The CDR3 sequence is CASSLSGGLTGELFF.

This chain joins TRBV29-1 and TRBJ2-7. CDR1 SQVTM and CDR2 ANQGSEA come from the germline V gene. CDR3 length equals 13 residues. Here the CDR3 reads CSVEAAKTYEQYF.

The chain uses TRBV6-6 and TRBJ2-7; TCRdb returns TRBD1, unconfirmable since there is no DNA. Germline loops: CDR1 MNHNY, CDR2 SVGAGI (reference sequence). This CDR3 has 18 residues. This CDR3 is CASSGPGQANPSSYEQYF.

V gene TRBV28 combines with J gene TRBJ2-1; the TCRdb call, TRBD1, lacks DNA for checking. The CDR3 totals 15 residues. Germline CDR1 is MDHEN and CDR2 is SYDVKM. CDR3 sequence reads: CASSFLRDRVYEQFF.

This CDR3 reads CASSIDRDGGTEAFF. The genes are TRBV5-6 and TRBJ1-1; TCRdb picks TRBD1, but there is no DNA to check that call. The CDR3 spans 15 residues. CDR1 is SGHDT and CDR2 is YYEEEE in the germline V gene.